This is a list of T cell receptor beta chains from one sample in a study of CD8+CD57+ T cells in acquired aplastic anemia. TCRdb used MiXCR to reprocess the reads, holding one entry per CDR3 protein. Of 200,000 or so distinct CDR3 sequences listed, around 66% are singletons. The sample comprised sorted CD4+, CD8+, or CD8+CD57+ T cells (not recorded which) from PBMCs. These receptor sequences come from a human donor with severe aplastic anemia or a healthy control (not recorded which). Both conserved end residues are part of each CDR3. The order of the fields is CDR3 length, clone size, V gene, D gene, J gene, CDR3 protein, CDR3 DNA. The D gene is left open where the match is weak. Clone size is given for some rows only: seen once, a few or many times, or a class if the clone is expanded.

length: 14; size: NA; V: TRBV29-1; D: NA; J: TRBJ2-5; CDR3: CSVDAGASQETQYF; DNA: TGCAGCGTTGACGCGGGGGCAAGCCAAGAGACCCAGTACTTC
length: 15; size: many; V: TRBV12-5; D: TRBD2; J: TRBJ2-1; CDR3: CASGWASGGDNEQFF; DNA: TGTGCTAGTGGTTGGGCTAGCGGGGGGGACAATGAGCAGTTCTTC
length: 17; size: NA; V: TRBV7-9; D: TRBD2; J: TRBJ2-2; CDR3: CASSLSSGSLSTGELFF; DNA: TGTGCCAGCAGCTTATCTAGCGGGAGTTTGAGCACCGGGGAGCTGTTTTTT
length: 14; size: NA; V: TRBV2; D: NA; J: TRBJ2-7; CDR3: CASSLTTASYEQYF; DNA: TGTGCCAGCAGTTTGACGACAGCCTCCTACGAGCAGTACTTC
length: 13; size: few; V: TRBV20-1; D: TRBD1; J: TRBJ2-3; CDR3: CSARTGGTDTQYF; DNA: TGCAGTGCCCGGACAGGGGGCACAGATACGCAGTATTTT
length: 13; size: NA; V: TRBV7-8; D: NA; J: TRBJ2-7; CDR3: CASSPGRGDEQYF; DNA: TGTGCCAGCAGCCCCGGCCGGGGTGACGAGCAGTACTTC
length: 14; size: NA; V: TRBV24-1; D: TRBD1; J: TRBJ1-1; CDR3: CATISGTGNTEAFF; DNA: TGTGCCACTATTTCCGGGACAGGGAACACTGAAGCTTTCTTT
length: 14; size: NA; V: TRBV15; D: NA; J: TRBJ2-1; CDR3: CATSAWTEYSEQFF; DNA: TGTGCCACCAGCGCATGGACGGAGTACAGTGAGCAGTTCTTC
length: 15; size: NA; V: TRBV2; D: NA; J: TRBJ2-5; CDR3: CASRISTGDQETQYF; DNA: TGTGCCAGCAGGATAAGTACGGGTGACCAAGAGACCCAGTACTTC
length: 12; size: NA; V: TRBV2; D: TRBD2; J: TRBJ2-7; CDR3: CASDLAGRIGYF; DNA: TGTGCCAGCGATCTAGCGGGGAGGATAGGGTACTTC
length: 15; size: NA; V: TRBV12-3/TRBV12-4; D: TRBD2; J: TRBJ2-5; CDR3: CASSSPHSGSETQYF; DNA: TGTGCCAGCAGTTCCCCCCACAGCGGGAGTGAGACCCAGTACTTC
length: 14; size: many; V: TRBV5-1; D: TRBD1; J: TRBJ2-7; CDR3: CASSPGTGPYEQYF; DNA: TGCGCCAGCAGCCCCGGGACAGGGCCCTACGAGCAGTACTTC
length: 14; size: NA; V: TRBV5-1; D: NA; J: TRBJ2-7; CDR3: CASSLVDRHYEQYF; DNA: TGCGCCAGCAGCTTGGTAGACCGGCACTACGAGCAGTACTTC
length: 11; size: NA; V: TRBV29-1; D: NA; J: TRBJ2-5; CDR3: CSVGQVETQYF; DNA: TGCAGCGTTGGACAGGTGGAGACCCAGTACTTC
length: 13; size: NA; V: TRBV19; D: NA; J: TRBJ2-7; CDR3: CASSIGGIYEQYF; DNA: TGTGCCAGTAGTATAGGAGGGATCTACGAGCAGTACTTC
length: 13; size: NA; V: TRBV5-1; D: NA; J: TRBJ2-7; CDR3: CASSLDAATGWYF; DNA: TGCGCCAGCAGCTTGGATGCGGCCACCGGGTGGTACTTC
length: 16; size: NA; V: TRBV10-3; D: NA; J: TRBJ1-2; CDR3: CASSAGNMVSGLIGTF; DNA: TGTGCCAGCAGTGCAGGGAATATGGTCTCTGGTCTAATCGGTACCTTC
length: 14; size: few; V: TRBV7-8; D: NA; J: TRBJ1-1; CDR3: CASSFPGQITEAFF; DNA: TGTGCCAGCAGCTTTCCCGGACAGATTACTGAAGCTTTCTTT
length: 11; size: NA; V: TRBV7-2; D: NA; J: TRBJ2-5; CDR3: CASSSQVAQYF; DNA: TGTGCCAGCAGCTCACAAGTAGCCCAGTACTTC
length: 12; size: NA; V: TRBV10-3; D: NA; J: TRBJ2-7; CDR3: CAISPVRGEQYF; DNA: TGTGCCATCAGCCCAGTCCGTGGCGAGCAGTACTTC
length: 15; size: many; V: TRBV5-6; D: NA; J: TRBJ2-2; CDR3: CASSFGQTVAGELFF; DNA: TGTGCCAGCAGCTTTGGACAGACCGTAGCCGGGGAGCTGTTTTTT
length: 14; size: many; V: TRBV6-5; D: TRBD1; J: TRBJ2-7; CDR3: CASSQTGTGAEQYF; DNA: TGTGCCAGCAGCCAAACCGGGACAGGGGCCGAGCAGTACTTC
length: 15; size: NA; V: TRBV20-1; D: TRBD1; J: TRBJ1-2; CDR3: CSARADRGLYGGYTF; DNA: TGCAGTGCTAGAGCTGACAGGGGGTTATACGGTGGCTACACCTTC
length: 14; size: once; V: TRBV7-9; D: TRBD1; J: TRBJ1-4; CDR3: CASSSTGGGEKLFF; DNA: TGTGCCAGCAGCTCCACAGGGGGAGGGGAAAAACTGTTTTTT
length: 15; size: NA; V: TRBV2; D: NA; J: TRBJ1-5; CDR3: CASSSTGESNQPQHF; DNA: TGTGCCAGCAGTTCAACGGGTGAGAGCAATCAGCCCCAGCATTTT
length: 17; size: NA; V: TRBV20-1; D: TRBD2; J: TRBJ2-5; CDR3: CSARSASGDLTQETQYF; DNA: TGCAGTGCTAGATCCGCTAGCGGGGACTTGACCCAAGAGACCCAGTACTTC
length: 13; size: NA; V: TRBV7-9; D: NA; J: TRBJ2-5; CDR3: CAGSAPVGETQYF; DNA: TGTGCCGGCAGCGCACCGGTGGGGGAGACCCAGTACTTC
length: 14; size: NA; V: TRBV20-1; D: NA; J: TRBJ2-3; CDR3: CSATLLAGADTQYF; DNA: TGCAGTGCTACGTTACTAGCAGGGGCAGATACGCAGTATTTT
length: 15; size: NA; V: TRBV7-2; D: NA; J: TRBJ2-7; CDR3: CASSLESRTTYEQYF; DNA: TGTGCCAGCAGCTTAGAGAGTCGGACTACCTACGAGCAGTACTTC
length: 15; size: many; V: TRBV9; D: NA; J: TRBJ2-3; CDR3: CASSVSFGSTDTQYF; DNA: TGTGCCAGCAGCGTGAGTTTTGGAAGCACAGATACGCAGTATTTT
length: 14; size: NA; V: TRBV7-9; D: NA; J: TRBJ2-7; CDR3: CASSLEGTSGEQYF; DNA: TGTGCCAGCAGCTTAGAGGGGACGTCCGGGGAGCAGTACTTC
length: 15; size: NA; V: TRBV7-9; D: NA; J: TRBJ2-1; CDR3: CASNSRGGRPNEQFF; DNA: TGTGCCAGCAACTCTAGGGGGGGGCGGCCCAATGAGCAGTTCTTC
length: 14; size: NA; V: TRBV5-5; D: NA; J: TRBJ1-6; CDR3: CASSFEVGTSPLHF; DNA: TGTGCCAGCAGCTTTGAAGTAGGGACTTCACCCCTCCACTTT
length: 15; size: NA; V: TRBV7-3; D: TRBD1; J: TRBJ2-2; CDR3: CASSPRTGGTGELFF; DNA: TGTGCCAGCAGCCCCCGGACAGGGGGCACCGGGGAGCTGTTTTTT
length: 14; size: NA; V: TRBV20-1; D: TRBD1; J: TRBJ1-2; CDR3: CSARRDSLGYGYTF; DNA: TGCAGTGCTAGAAGGGACAGCTTAGGCTATGGCTACACCTTC
length: 13; size: few; V: TRBV5-1; D: NA; J: TRBJ2-7; CDR3: CASSSQAAYEQYF; DNA: TGCGCCAGCAGCTCACAGGCAGCCTACGAGCAGTACTTC
length: 13; size: few; V: TRBV29-1; D: NA; J: TRBJ2-7; CDR3: CSVGRQGAYEQYF; DNA: TGCAGCGTTGGTAGGCAGGGTGCCTACGAGCAGTACTTC
length: 10; size: once; V: TRBV5-1; D: TRBD1; J: TRBJ2-7; CDR3: CAITGGEQYF; DNA: TGCGCCATCACAGGGGGCGAGCAGTACTTC
length: 13; size: many; V: TRBV18; D: NA; J: TRBJ2-5; CDR3: CASSPYGEETQYF; DNA: TGTGCCAGCTCACCGTATGGGGAAGAGACCCAGTACTTC
length: 12; size: NA; V: TRBV2; D: NA; J: TRBJ2-7; CDR3: CASSEFEYEQYF; DNA: TGTGCCAGCAGTGAATTCGAGTACGAGCAGTACTTC
length: 15; size: once; V: TRBV29-1; D: NA; J: TRBJ1-1; CDR3: CSVEVTGWGSTEAFF; DNA: TGCAGCGTTGAAGTGACAGGTTGGGGGTCTACTGAAGCTTTCTTT
length: 15; size: NA; V: TRBV19; D: TRBD1; J: TRBJ2-7; CDR3: CASSVTGTGGNEQYF; DNA: TGTGCCAGTAGTGTCACCGGGACAGGGGGCAACGAGCAGTACTTC
length: 12; size: NA; V: TRBV7-9; D: NA; J: TRBJ2-3; CDR3: CAIQGGTDTQYF; DNA: TGTGCCATCCAGGGGGGGACAGATACGCAGTATTTT
length: 16; size: once; V: TRBV20-1; D: NA; J: TRBJ2-6; CDR3: CSARGQVHAGANVLTF; DNA: TGCAGTGCTAGAGGTCAGGTCCACGCTGGGGCCAACGTCCTGACTTTC
length: 10; size: NA; V: TRBV18; D: NA; J: TRBJ2-2; CDR3: CASPSEELFF; DNA: TGTGCCAGCCCTAGCGAGGAGCTGTTTTTT
length: 14; size: few; V: TRBV20-1; D: NA; J: TRBJ1-4; CDR3: CSAKRGSANEKLFF; DNA: TGCAGTGCTAAGAGGGGGTCTGCTAATGAAAAACTGTTTTTT
length: 14; size: NA; V: TRBV24-1; D: NA; J: TRBJ1-1; CDR3: CATIVTPMNTEAFF; DNA: TGTGCCACCATAGTGACACCCATGAACACTGAAGCTTTCTTT
length: 15; size: NA; V: TRBV7-9; D: NA; J: TRBJ1-1; CDR3: CASSLGQLTATEAFF; DNA: TGTGCCAGCAGCTTAGGACAGCTTACTGCCACTGAAGCTTTCTTT
length: 14; size: NA; V: TRBV19; D: TRBD2; J: TRBJ2-3; CDR3: CASAGGREADTQYF; DNA: TGTGCCAGCGCGGGGGGCCGAGAAGCAGATACGCAGTATTTT
length: 15; size: many; V: TRBV13; D: NA; J: TRBJ1-6; CDR3: CASSLGQGFNSPLHF; DNA: TGTGCCAGCAGCTTAGGACAGGGATTTAATTCACCCCTCCACTTT
length: 15; size: NA; V: TRBV12-3/TRBV12-4; D: NA; J: TRBJ2-7; CDR3: CASSLASAPAYEQYF; DNA: TGTGCCAGCAGTTTAGCATCGGCTCCCGCCTACGAGCAGTACTTC
length: 14; size: NA; V: TRBV20-1; D: TRBD2; J: TRBJ2-7; CDR3: CSAELSSGSDEQYF; DNA: TGCAGTGCCGAACTCTCTAGCGGGAGCGACGAGCAGTACTTC
length: 15; size: NA; V: TRBV20-1; D: NA; J: TRBJ2-1; CDR3: CSARDFTSSDNEQFF; DNA: TGCAGTGCTAGAGATTTTACTAGCTCCGACAATGAGCAGTTCTTC